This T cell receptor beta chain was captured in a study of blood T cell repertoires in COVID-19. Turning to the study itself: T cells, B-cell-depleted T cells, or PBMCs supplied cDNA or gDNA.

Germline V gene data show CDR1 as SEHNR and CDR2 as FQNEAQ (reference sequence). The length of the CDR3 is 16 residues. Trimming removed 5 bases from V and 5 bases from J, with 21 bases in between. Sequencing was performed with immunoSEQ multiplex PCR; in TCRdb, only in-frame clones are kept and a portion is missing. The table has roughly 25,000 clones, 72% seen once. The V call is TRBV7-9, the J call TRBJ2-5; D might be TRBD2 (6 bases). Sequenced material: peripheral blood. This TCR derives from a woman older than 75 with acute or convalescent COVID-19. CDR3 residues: CASSPAGTWRRETQYF. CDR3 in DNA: TGTGCCAGCAGCCCCGCCGGGACTTGGCGCCGGGAGACCCAGTACTTC.